This T cell receptor (beta chain) stems from a study of CXCR3-negative and CXCR3-positive naive CD8 T cells. As to this clonotype: Its antigen is still unknown.

The CDR3 spans 13 residues. Germline assignment: CDR1 SGHVS and CDR2 FQNEAQ. Libraries were UMI-labeled 5' RACE TRB cDNA. From its re-call of the 5' RACE reads, TCRdb lists each CDR3 protein once, without DNA. In all, the sample yields over 35,000 distinct CDR3 sequences. Triplicate sorts of 300,000 cells per CD8+ subset. Naive CD8+ T cells were CD45RO-CCR7+CD27+CD95-. Study-wide points: Naive cells that were CXCR3-negative or CXCR3-positive used TRBV-TRBJ genes alike, while memory cells diverged. Similarly elevated diversity marked both naive subsets, with memory CD8+ cells showing far lower diversity.

The chain recombines TRBV7-8 with TRBJ2-7; TCRdb outputs TRBD2, but without DNA this stays unchecked. This receptor was identified in a human donor in good health. Some clones in this sample may be carry-over from other donors' samples. Sequencing was performed on naive CXCR3- CD8+ T cells from blood. Subset specified: CD45RO-CCR7+CD27+CD95- naive CD8+ T cells lacking CXCR3 (TNR3-). CDR3 residues: CASSLGQGGEQYF. The full variable domain, completed using reference TRBV7-8 and TRBJ2-7, is GAGVSQSPRYKVAKRGQDVALRCDPISGHVSLFWYQQALGQGPEFLTYFQNEAQLDKSGLPSDRFFAERPEGSVSTLKIQRTQQEDSAVYLCASSLGQGGEQYFGPGTRLTVT.